This T cell receptor (beta chain) is from a study of CXCR3-negative and CXCR3-positive naive CD8 T cells. Study-wide results and caveats: CXCR3-expressing naive cells carried TRB CDR3s more hydrophobic than those of CXCR3-negative naive cells. TCR interaction strength was inferred from TRB CDR3 physicochemistry, as CD5 matched across naive subsets.

CD45RO-CCR7+CD27+CD95- was the phenotype of naive CD8+ T cells. The TRB libraries of cDNA were built by UMI-labeled 5' RACE. TCRdb re-called the 5' RACE reads and gives one entry per CDR3 protein, without DNA. The listing contains about 120,000 distinct CDR3 sequences. A word on this clonotype: Its specificity is not known.

Germline V gene data show CDR1 as SEHNR and CDR2 as FQNEAQ (reference sequence). The length of the CDR3 is 16 residues. The V and J genes are TRBV7-9 and TRBJ2-2; TCRdb calls TRBD1, which cannot be checked without DNA. The sequence came from a human donor in good health. Some clones in this sample may be carry-over from other donors' samples. Sequenced: naive CXCR3+ CD8+ T cells from blood. As to subset: CD45RO-CCR7+CD27+CD95- naive CD8+ T cells expressing CXCR3 (TNR3+). The CDR3 here is CASSSGTADNTGELFF.